Below, 22 T cell receptor beta chains from the same sample are listed, as sequenced in a study of Tregs in tolerant kidney transplant recipients. Assay: immunoSEQ multiplex PCR; the TCRdb copy retains only in-frame clones and omits some. The sample table sets out 30,000 or so clones. The material was CD8+ T cells from blood, obtained before the transplant. Every receptor here comes from a human donor who received a combined kidney and bone marrow transplant.

Notes on this clone: The CDR3 end is not reached by the read, which stops 3 residues before it; the germline J gene fills it in. The chain employs TRBV20-1 and TRBJ2-2; TRBD1 might be the D (6 bases). The length of the CDR3 is 13 residues. CDR1 and CDR2 (germline): DFQATT, SNEGSKA (reference sequence). The V end was cut by 6 bases, the J end by 7 bases, with 15 bases between. CDR3 loop: CSAASDSIGELFF. The covered CDR3 bases are TGCAGTGCGGCTTCGGACAGCATCGGGGAG.

Note on this clone: The read ends 3 residues early relative to the CDR3; the germline J gene fills the gap. This sequence joins TRBV19 and TRBJ2-1; 8 nucleotides line up with TRBD2. After removal of 6 bases from V and 5 bases from J, the junction contained 12 bases not matched to a gene. The CDR3 sequence is 16 residues long. The germline V gene encodes CDR1 LNHDA and CDR2 SQIVND (reference sequence). The CDR3 is CASRTSGLEGNNEQFF. The covered CDR3 bases are TGTGCCAGTAGGACCTCGGGACTAGAAGGGAACAATGAG.

For this clone: The read halts 3 residues ahead of the CDR3 end, with the missing end drawn from the germline J gene. The rearrangement joins TRBV7-9 to TRBJ2-7, with 10 nucleotides matching TRBD1. Germline V lookup: CDR1 SEHNR, CDR2 FQNEAQ (reference sequence). This CDR3 spans 14 amino acids. J lost 5 bases, V lost 5 bases, and 6 bases had no gene match. CDR3 DNA, as far as it was read: TGTGCCAGCAGCGACAGGGGGCGAGAGGACGAG. This codes for CASSDRGREDE. The full CDR3 sequence reads CASSDRGREDEQYF.

CDR3 DNA, as far as it was read: TGCGCCAGCAGCTTCCCAGGGGAGAACTATGGC. Translated: CASSFPGENYG. The CDR3 as a whole reads CASSFPGENYGYTF. The rearrangement joins TRBV5-1 to TRBJ1-2; D is possibly TRBD1 (6 bases). The read comes to an end 3 residues before the CDR3 does, leaving the germline J gene to fill in the end. CDR1 SGHRS and CDR2 YFSETQ come from the germline V gene. The CDR3 has 14 amino acids. Trimming pared 2 bases from V and 2 bases from J, leaving 10 bases between.

A remark on this clone: The CDR3 is cut off 3 residues early in the read; its end comes from the germline J gene. The chain has TRBV4-1 and TRBJ1-5, with D possibly TRBD1 on 6 matching bases. Between the trimmed V and J ends, which lost 2 bases and 6 bases, there was a span of 11 bases. The CDR3 is 14 amino acids. Germline CDR1 reads MGHRA; CDR2 reads YSYEKL. CDR3 in amino acids: CASSQQQGFQPQHF. The DNA read from the CDR3 is TGCGCCAGCAGCCAACAACAGGGTTTTCAGCCC.

Regarding this clone: The CDR3 end falls 3 residues outside the read, so it is completed with the germline J gene. The chain is built from TRBV28 and TRBJ2-3, with 8 bases identical to TRBD1. From germline, CDR1 is MDHEN and CDR2 SYDVKM. This CDR3 has 12 amino acids. The covered CDR3 bases are TGTGCCAGCACCCCCCCCAGGGGGCCG. Amino acids: CASTPPRGP. The whole CDR3 protein reads CASTPPRGPQYF.

Note on this clone: The read ends 3 residues shy of where the CDR3 ends; the end is completed using the germline J gene. The chain uses TRBV7-6 and TRBJ2-5, with D maybe TRBD1 (5 bases). The V gene lost 5 bases and the J gene lost 5 bases, with 27 bases spanning the gap. CDR3 size: 18 residues. Germline V CDR1 and CDR2: SGHVS, FNYEAQ. CDR3 sequence reads: CASSPIQNRAREAETQYF. The sequenced part of the CDR3 DNA is TGTGCCAGCAGCCCAATTCAGAACCGGGCCAGGGAAGCGGAGACC.

Remarks on this clone: Sequencing ends 3 residues short of the CDR3 end; the germline J gene provides the rest. V usage is TRBV20-1 and J usage is TRBJ2-7, with TRBD1 matching 7 bases. There are 17 residues in the CDR3. The germline CDR1 and CDR2 sequences are DFQATT and SNEGSKA (reference sequence). V was pared by 8 bases and J by 2 bases, with 21 bases of the junction left unmatched. CDR3 protein: CSSLVAPPGGPAYEQYF. The part of the CDR3 DNA that was read is TGCAGTTCATTAGTGGCCCCACCAGGGGGACCCGCCTACGAG.

A word on this clone: The read terminates 3 residues before the CDR3 end, so the remaining end is supplied by the germline J gene. The V gene is TRBV7-2, the J gene TRBJ2-1; 7 nucleotides match TRBD2. Per the germline V gene, CDR1 is SGHTA and CDR2 is FQGNSA. The J segment lost 4 bases and the V segment lost 5 bases, leaving 5 bases of the junction unmatched. The CDR3 covers 14 residues. The CDR3 loop reads CASSPLGGYNEQFF. The covered CDR3 bases are TGTGCCAGCAGCCCCCTGGGGGGGTACAATGAG. Full variable domain (remainder filled in from reference TRBV7-2 and TRBJ2-1): GAGVSQSPSNKVTEKGKDVELRCDPISGHTALYWYRQSLGQGLEFLIYFQGNSAPDKSGLPSDRFSAERTGGSVSTLTIQRTQQEDSAVYLCASSPLGGYNEQFFGPGTRLTVL.

A remark on this clone: The CDR3 end lies 3 residues beyond the end of the read and is filled in from the germline J gene. J is TRBJ2-7 and V is TRBV29-1, with 7 bases lining up with TRBD2. This CDR3 spans 13 amino acids. V lost 7 bases, J lost 5 bases, and 11 bases stayed unmatched. Per germline, CDR1 SQVTM and CDR2 ANQGSEA. The CDR3 sequence is CSAILGTTNEQYF. CDR3 DNA, as far as it was read: TGCAGCGCGATCTTAGGGACTACCAACGAG.

For this clone: The CDR3 extends 3 residues past the end of the read, so its final part is completed from the germline J gene. The rearrangement links TRBV15 to TRBJ2-5; D is possibly TRBD2 (5 bases). With 3 bases removed from V and 2 bases from J, the gap between germline ends came to 13 bases. CDR1 and CDR2 from the germline V gene are LNHNV and YYDKDF (reference sequence). This CDR3 spans 15 amino acids. Incomplete CDR3 DNA: TGTGCCACCAGCAGTCCCTCTGGCGGGCAAGAGACC. Its translation: CATSSPSGGQET. The whole CDR3 reads CATSSPSGGQETQYF. The full variable domain, in which reference TRBV15 and TRBJ2-5 provide the parts outside the CDR3, is DAMVIQNPRYQVTQFGKPVTLSCSQTLNHNVMYWYQQKSSQAPKLLFHYYDKDFNNEADTPDNFQSRRPNTSFCFLDIRSPGLGDTAMYLCATSSPSGGQETQYFGPGTRLLVL.

Note on this clone: The read comes to an end 3 residues before the CDR3 does, leaving the germline J gene to fill in the end. The J gene is TRBJ2-2, the V gene TRBV27; D perhaps matches TRBD1 (5 bases). Germline CDR1 MNHEY, CDR2 SMNVEV (reference sequence). The CDR3 length is 11 residues. V lost 8 bases, J lost 5 bases, and 6 bases lay in between. This chain's CDR3 is CASGATGELFF. CDR3 DNA (partial): TGTGCCAGCGGGGCGACCGGGGAG.

With respect to this clone: Read sequence stops 3 residues before the CDR3 end, and the germline J gene provides the missing end. The V call is TRBV5-6, the J call TRBJ1-5; the match to TRBD1 covers 7 bases. The J segment lost 9 bases and the V segment lost 0 bases, leaving 3 bases of the junction unmatched. CDR1 is SGHDT and CDR2 is YYEEEE in the germline V gene. The CDR3 consists of 13 residues. This CDR3 is CASSLEAGGPQHF. The sequenced CDR3 bases are TGTGCCAGCAGCTTGGAAGCAGGGGGGCCC.

For this clone: The CDR3 end lies 3 residues beyond the end of the read and is filled in from the germline J gene. V gene TRBV7-9 combines with J gene TRBJ2-7; no reliable D call. The length of the CDR3 is 13 residues. Looked up from germline, CDR1 is SEHNR and CDR2 is FQNEAQ (reference sequence). Trimming removed 4 bases from V and 3 bases from J, with 10 bases in between. CDR3 DNA, as far as it was read: TGTGCCAGCAGCTCCTACCAAAACTACGAG. As protein: CASSSYQNYE. The full CDR3 is CASSSYQNYEQYF. The variable domain in full, with the rest retrieved from reference TRBV7-9 and TRBJ2-7, is DTGVSQNPRHKITKRGQNVTFRCDPISEHNRLYWYRQTLGQGPEFLTYFQNEAQLEKSRLLSDRFSAERPKGSFSTLEIQRTEQGDSAMYLCASSSYQNYEQYFGPGTRLTVT.

Turning to this clone: The read gets to within 3 residues of the CDR3 end, and the germline J gene fills in the rest. V and J are TRBV20-1 and TRBJ2-7; TRBD2 aligns across 14 bases. Trimming removed 4 bases from V and 5 bases from J; junction bases left unmatched: 10. CDR3 length: 16 residues. CDR1 and CDR2 (germline): DFQATT, SNEGSKA (reference sequence). Incomplete CDR3 DNA: TGCAGTGCTACCGGACTAGCGGGAGGCCGTGGTGACGAG. This codes for CSATGLAGGRGDE. The CDR3 as a whole reads CSATGLAGGRGDEQYF.

Remarks on this clone: The read ends 3 residues before the CDR3 terminus; that terminus is restored from the germline J gene. The genes are TRBV7-9 and TRBJ2-7; 7 nucleotides agree with TRBD1. Germline V gene data show CDR1 as SEHNR and CDR2 as FQNEAQ (reference sequence). The junction had 4 bases not matched to a gene; V was cut back by 5 bases and J by 6 bases. CDR3 length: 12 residues. CDR3 DNA (partial): TGTGCCAGCAGCGAGACAGGGTTCGAG. It yields the protein CASSETGFE. The whole CDR3 protein is CASSETGFEQYF.

In the case of this clone: The read ends 3 residues shy of where the CDR3 ends; the end is completed using the germline J gene. The chain joins TRBV19 to TRBJ2-1, with 10 bases matching TRBD2. Trimming removed 6 bases from V and 7 bases from J; junction bases left unmatched: 6. CDR1 and CDR2 (germline): LNHDA, SQIVND (reference sequence). The CDR3 contains 14 residues. CDR3 sequence: CASSLAGARNEQFF. Partial CDR3 DNA: TGTGCCAGTAGCCTAGCGGGGGCTAGGAATGAG.

In regard to this clone: Read data end 3 residues before the CDR3 end; the end is taken from the germline J gene. The chain has TRBV19 and TRBJ2-1, with TRBD2 matching over 8 bases. With 3 bases clipped from V and 4 bases from J, the junction kept 5 bases outside the gene matches. The CDR3 consists of 15 residues. Germline CDR1 reads LNHDA; CDR2 reads SQIVND (reference sequence). CDR3 DNA, as far as it was read: TGTGCCAGTAGTATTTTAGCGGGGCAGTACAATGAG. This translates into CASSILAGQYNE. The full CDR3 protein is CASSILAGQYNEQFF.

About this clone itself: The read finishes 3 residues shy of the CDR3 end, and the germline J gene is used to complete it. The chain combines TRBV19 with TRBJ2-7, with D possibly matching TRBD1 (5 bases). V was cut by 6 bases and J by 5 bases, with 11 bases left in between. There are 12 residues in the CDR3. Germline lookup yields CDR1 LNHDA and CDR2 SQIVND (reference sequence). The CDR3 DNA, read in part, is TGTGCCAGTAGCGACAGCTTGAACGAG. It yields the protein CASSDSLNE. The whole CDR3 protein is CASSDSLNEQYF. The full variable domain, in which reference TRBV19 and TRBJ2-7 provide the parts outside the CDR3, is DGGITQSPKYLFRKEGQNVTLSCEQNLNHDAMYWYRQDPGQGLRLIYYSQIVNDFQKGDIAEGYSVSREKKESFPLTVTSAQKNPTAFYLCASSDSLNEQYFGPGTRLTVT.

Worth noting for this clone: The read ends 3 residues before the CDR3 terminus; that terminus is restored from the germline J gene. The chain links TRBV18 to TRBJ2-5; 8 positions match TRBD1. The CDR3 runs to 13 residues. Trimming removed 7 bases from V and 5 bases from J; junction bases left unmatched: 6. CDR1 is KGHSH, CDR2 LQKENI, per germline. The CDR3 sequence: CASCSTGDETQYF. The CDR3 DNA, read in part, is TGTGCCAGCTGCTCGACAGGGGATGAGACC.

Concerning this clone itself: Sequencing ends 3 residues short of the CDR3 end; the germline J gene provides the rest. The chain carries TRBV7-9 and TRBJ1-2; a weak D match, TRBD1 (5 bases). Germline V CDR1 and CDR2: SEHNR, FQNEAQ (reference sequence). The V end lost 8 bases, the J end lost 2 bases, and 12 bases lay between the germline ends. The CDR3 consists of 13 residues. This CDR3 is CASGPGGNYGYTF. CDR3 DNA, as far as it was read: TGTGCCAGCGGGCCCGGGGGGAACTATGGC. The entire variable domain, with the rest obtained from reference TRBV7-9 and TRBJ1-2, is as follows: DTGVSQNPRHKITKRGQNVTFRCDPISEHNRLYWYRQTLGQGPEFLTYFQNEAQLEKSRLLSDRFSAERPKGSFSTLEIQRTEQGDSAMYLCASGPGGNYGYTFGSGTRLTVV.

In regard to this clone: The read comes to an end 3 residues before the CDR3 does, leaving the germline J gene to fill in the end. The chain carries TRBV20-1 and TRBJ1-1, with 10 nucleotides matching TRBD1. The germline V gene encodes CDR1 DFQATT and CDR2 SNEGSKA (reference sequence). The CDR3 covers 15 residues. J lost 6 bases, V lost 1 base, and 8 bases had no gene match. CDR3 sequence reads: CSARAEGQGFPEAFF. The covered CDR3 bases are TGCAGTGCTAGAGCCGAGGGACAGGGGTTCCCTGAA.